The entry below describes one T cell receptor (beta chain). Its antigen remains unidentified. No base quality values were provided; no much bigger clone lies one nucleotide off. Its CDR3 holds 15 amino acids, cysteine through phenylalanine. Kept here is only the CDR3 DNA, which spans 45 bases and is read in frame from base 1. V has 0 bases trimmed and J has 5 bases trimmed; junction bases matching no gene number 8. CDR1 SGHRS and CDR2 YFSETQ are derived from the germline V gene. These data originate in a study of blood T cell repertoires in COVID-19 (dated by TCRdb to 2020 to 2021). Context from the whole study: The collaborator samples originated in the United States, Italy and Spain and spanned the acute and convalescent phases of COVID-19. The samples were drawn from two sources: the first 160 participants of the ongoing ImmuneRACE study, and over 1,000 subjects contributed by 6 global collaborators. The repertoires were released in a freely available public database intended as a resource for research on the immune response to SARS-CoV-2. Deeply sampled blood TCRbeta repertoires from subjects exposed to, actively infected with, or recovered from COVID-19 were included in the dataset. A de-identified subject ID, COVID-19 status, age in years and sex were almost always included in the sample metadata. The prospective study material was composed of cDNA or gDNA derived from T cells, B-cell-depleted T cells, or PBMCs. HLA class I and class II types, where available, came from metadata supplied by the sample provider rather than from assay-based typing. What the work shows at the level of the full study, not this receptor alone: How much clinical and demographic metadata was included differed by source and by participant, and the metadata was provided uncurated.

TCRbeta CDR3 regions were amplified from genomic DNA using the immunoSEQ Assay, a bias-controlled multiplex PCR. The paper's processing steps were these. The number of nucleated cells in each sample was estimated from the amplification of reference gene primers within the assay. To quantify the absolute abundance of each unique TCRbeta CDR3 rearrangement, sequence reads were collapsed and filtered. Productive Simpson clonality was computed per sample as the square root of Simpson's diversity index over productive rearrangements. In its TCRdb copy, this immuneACCESS table keeps in-frame sequences only and misses some clones. Where compared with another copy, unresolved V genes explain less than half of these, and the others have no known cause. That table supplies the V and J calls and clone size; D and trimming were determined from the DNA. This sample gives hundreds of thousands of clones in total; around 90% of them show up just once. The top ten clones comprise just under 1% of the sample.

Participants in the prospective study were enrolled through a virtual design, were aged roughly 18 to 90 years, and lived in roughly 24 United States geographic areas. In the prospective study, cohorts were assigned on the basis of participant-reported clinical history obtained from a screening survey and a study questionnaire. For ImmuneRACE Cohort 3, a participant was defined as recovered based on two consecutive negative NP/OP PCR tests, clearance by a healthcare professional, or resolution of symptoms. In the prospective study, mobile phlebotomists collected whole blood, serum and a nasopharyngeal or oropharyngeal swab from each participant. Prospective study participants could optionally give additional blood draws and questionnaires over an approximately 2-month period. Before DNA extraction, blood samples from the prospective study were shipped at room temperature or frozen.

The chain employs TRBV5-1 and TRBJ2-7, with 7 bases in between that match TRBD1. This sequence was found in a woman under 40 who had recovered from COVID-19. The specimen was PBMCs or T cells enriched from blood (not recorded which). The DNA is TGCGCCAGCAGCTTGGGTGCCAGGGGGATCGACGAGCAGTACTTC. It specifies CASSLGARGIDEQYF.